The text below deals with one T cell receptor (beta chain). The record originates from a study of blood T cell repertoires in COVID-19. Study overall: Collection of acute and convalescent COVID-19 samples took place in the United States, Italy and Spain. PBMCs, B-cell-depleted T cells, or T cells provided the cDNA or gDNA that made up the material.

Authors' methods: The authors estimated nucleated cell counts from reference gene primer amplification. The method was immunoSEQ multiplex PCR; TCRdb's version includes in-frame clones alone and lacks a portion of them. D and trimming come from the DNA, and the V and J calls and clone size come from that table. The sample yields around 100,000 clones, 85% seen once. The sequencing input was peripheral blood. The origin of this receptor is a woman in her sixties or seventies with active or convalescent COVID-19.

CDR3 in DNA: TGTGCCACCAGTGACCGCGGGGGCAAAAGTGGCTACACCTTC. This codes for CATSDRGGKSGYTF. This chain connects TRBV24-1 to TRBJ1-2; D perhaps matches TRBD1 (6 bases). CDR1 KGHDR and CDR2 SFDVKD come from the germline V gene. V lost 4 bases and J lost 7, with 15 bases in between. The CDR3 has 14 amino acids.